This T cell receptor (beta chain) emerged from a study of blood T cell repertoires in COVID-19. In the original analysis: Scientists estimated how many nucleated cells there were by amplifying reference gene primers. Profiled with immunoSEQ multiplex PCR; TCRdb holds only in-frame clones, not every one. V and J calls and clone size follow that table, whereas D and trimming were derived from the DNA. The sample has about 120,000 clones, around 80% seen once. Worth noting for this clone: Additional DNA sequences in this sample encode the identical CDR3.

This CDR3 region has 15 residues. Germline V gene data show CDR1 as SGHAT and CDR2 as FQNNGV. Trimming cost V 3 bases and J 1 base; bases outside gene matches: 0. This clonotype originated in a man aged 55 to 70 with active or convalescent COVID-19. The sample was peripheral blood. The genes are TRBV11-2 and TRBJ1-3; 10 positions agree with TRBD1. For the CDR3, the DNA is TGTGCCAGCAGCTTGGGACAGGGGTCTGGAAACACCATATATTTT. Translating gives CASSLGQGSGNTIYF.